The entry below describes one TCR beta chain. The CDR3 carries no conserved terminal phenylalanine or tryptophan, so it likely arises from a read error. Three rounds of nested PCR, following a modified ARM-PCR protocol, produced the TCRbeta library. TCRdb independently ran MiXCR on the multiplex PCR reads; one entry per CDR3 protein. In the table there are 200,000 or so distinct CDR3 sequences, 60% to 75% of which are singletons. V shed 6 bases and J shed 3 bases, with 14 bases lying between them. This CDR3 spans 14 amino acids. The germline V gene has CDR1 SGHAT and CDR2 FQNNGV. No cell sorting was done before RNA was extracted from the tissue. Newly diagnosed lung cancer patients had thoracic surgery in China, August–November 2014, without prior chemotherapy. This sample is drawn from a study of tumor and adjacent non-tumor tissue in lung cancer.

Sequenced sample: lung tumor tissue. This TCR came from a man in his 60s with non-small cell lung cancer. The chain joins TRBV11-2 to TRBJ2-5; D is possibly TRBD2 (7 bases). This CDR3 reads CASSWGGGEETQYL. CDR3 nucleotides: TGTGCCAGCAGTTGGGGAGGGGGAGAAGAGACCCAGTACCTC.